This TCR beta chain was identified in a study of post-analysis software for immune sequencing data. Study-wide results and caveats: When compared against controls, multiple sclerosis patients showed significantly lower normalized Chao1 diversity. Samples prepared in the same batch strongly co-clustered by F measure. TRBV5-6, TRBV5-1 and TRBV20-1 were among roughly 5 TRBV segments more frequent in patients than controls.

Germline values: CDR1 SGHTA, CDR2 FQGNSA. The V segment lost 5 bases and the J segment 0 bases; nucleotides outside the gene matches: 3. This CDR3 region has 17 residues. For this clonotype: Antigen unknown.

The library was made from cDNA and included unique molecular identifiers. With about 0.95 to 11 million T cells as the source, 500,000 to 650,000 cDNA molecules resulted. TCRdb re-called the PCR reads through MiXCR, storing one row per CDR3 protein. The data contain roughly 870,000 distinct CDR3 sequences, roughly 50% of them singletons. The sequenced sample consisted of blood. The receptor was isolated from a girl aged 10 to 17 with multiple sclerosis. The chain couples TRBV7-2 to TRBJ2-1, with 14 bases identical to TRBD2. The CDR3 DNA follows: TGTGCCAGCAGCCTCGGGACTAGCGGGGGCTCCTACAATGAGCAGTTCTTC. Protein: CASSLGTSGGSYNEQFF.